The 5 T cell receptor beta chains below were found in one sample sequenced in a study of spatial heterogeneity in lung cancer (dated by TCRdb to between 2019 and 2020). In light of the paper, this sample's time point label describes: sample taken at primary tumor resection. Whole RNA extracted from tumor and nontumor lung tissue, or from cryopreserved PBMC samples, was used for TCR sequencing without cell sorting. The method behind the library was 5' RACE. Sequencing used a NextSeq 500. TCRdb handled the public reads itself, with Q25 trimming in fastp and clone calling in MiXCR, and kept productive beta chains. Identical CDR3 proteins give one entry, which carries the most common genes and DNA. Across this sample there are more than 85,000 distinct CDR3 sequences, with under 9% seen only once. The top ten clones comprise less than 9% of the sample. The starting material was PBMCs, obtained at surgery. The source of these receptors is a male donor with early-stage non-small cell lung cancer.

The DNA of the CDR3 is TGTGCCAGCAGCCAAGAGAGGGTATCCGGCTACACCTTC. This sequence encodes CASSQERVSGYTF. The chain has TRBV3-1 and TRBJ1-2; D is unclear. The ends were cut back, 0 bases at V and 8 bases at J, with 10 bases in the middle. The germline gives CDR1 LGHDT, CDR2 YNNKEL (reference sequence). This CDR3 has 13 amino acids.

The CDR3 spells CASSLDGASLYGYTF. Written as DNA, the CDR3 is TGTGCCAGCAGCTTGGATGGGGCGTCGCTCTATGGCTACACCTTC. This chain links TRBV5-5 with TRBJ1-2; perhaps TRBD1 as D (5 bases). CDR1 and CDR2 from the germline V gene are SGHKS and YYEKEE (reference sequence). Trimming cost V 0 bases and J 4 bases, with 13 bases left between them. The CDR3 loop spans 15 amino acids. The full variable domain, with the rest looked up from reference TRBV5-5 and TRBJ1-2, is DAGVTQSPTHLIKTRGQQVTLRCSPISGHKSVSWYQQVLGQGPQFIFQYYEKEERGRGNFPDRFSARQFPNYSSELNVNALLLGDSALYLCASSLDGASLYGYTFGSGTRLTVV.

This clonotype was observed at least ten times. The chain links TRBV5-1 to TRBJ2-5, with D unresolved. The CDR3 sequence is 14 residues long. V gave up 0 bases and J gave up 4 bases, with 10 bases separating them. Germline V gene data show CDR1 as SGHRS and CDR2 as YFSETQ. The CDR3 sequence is CASSLGKGRETQYF. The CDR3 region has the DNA TGCGCCAGCAGCTTGGGTAAGGGCCGAGAGACCCAGTACTTC. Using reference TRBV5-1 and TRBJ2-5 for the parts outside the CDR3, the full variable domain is KAGVTQTPRYLIKTRGQQVTLSCSPISGHRSVSWYQQTPGQGLQFLFEYFSETQRNKGNFPGRFSGRQFSNSRSEMNVSTLELGDSALYLCASSLGKGRETQYFGPGTRLLVL.

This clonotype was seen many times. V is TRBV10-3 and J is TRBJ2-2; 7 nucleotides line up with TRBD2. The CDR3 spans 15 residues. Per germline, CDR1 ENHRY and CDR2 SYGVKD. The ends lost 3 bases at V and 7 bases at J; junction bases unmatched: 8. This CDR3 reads CAISDSAGENGELFF. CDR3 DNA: TGTGCCATCAGTGATAGCGCGGGAGAGAACGGGGAGCTGTTTTTT.

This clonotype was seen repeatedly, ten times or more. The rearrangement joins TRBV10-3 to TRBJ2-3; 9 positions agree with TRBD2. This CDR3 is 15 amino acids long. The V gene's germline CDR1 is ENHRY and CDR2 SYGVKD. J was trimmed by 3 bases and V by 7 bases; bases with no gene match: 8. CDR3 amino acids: CAINPRGRETDTQYF. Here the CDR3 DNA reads TGTGCCATCAATCCTCGCGGGAGGGAAACAGATACGCAGTATTTT.